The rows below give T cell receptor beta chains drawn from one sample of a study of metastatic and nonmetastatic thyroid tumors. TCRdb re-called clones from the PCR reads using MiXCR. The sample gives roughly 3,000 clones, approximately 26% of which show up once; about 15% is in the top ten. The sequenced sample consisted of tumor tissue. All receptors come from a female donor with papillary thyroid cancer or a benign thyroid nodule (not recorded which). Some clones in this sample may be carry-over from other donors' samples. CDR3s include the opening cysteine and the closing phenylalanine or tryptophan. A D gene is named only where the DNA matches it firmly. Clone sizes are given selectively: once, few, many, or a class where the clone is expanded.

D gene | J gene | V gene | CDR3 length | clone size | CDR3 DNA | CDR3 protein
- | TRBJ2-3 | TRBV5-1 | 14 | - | TGCGCCAGCAGAAAGGCAGGGAACACAGATACGCAGTATTTT | CASRKAGNTDTQYF
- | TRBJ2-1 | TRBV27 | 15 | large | TGTGCCAGCAGTCCCCGGGATTCTTCCTACAATGAGCAGTTCTTC | CASSPRDSSYNEQFF
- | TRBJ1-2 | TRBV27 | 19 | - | TGTGCCAGCAGTTCGCCCCCCCATGAGGCCGTACCCGGTATCCATGGCTACACCTTC | CASSSPPHEAVPGIHGYTF
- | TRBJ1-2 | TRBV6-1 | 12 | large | TGTGCCAGCAGTGAAGCGGGGGATGGCTACACCTTC | CASSEAGDGYTF
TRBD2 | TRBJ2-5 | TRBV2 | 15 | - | TGTGCCAGCAGTCTAGCGGGAGGGACCCAAGAGACCCAGTACTTC | CASSLAGGTQETQYF
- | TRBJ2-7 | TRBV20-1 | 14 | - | TGCAGTGCTAGAGATCGACGGGTCTCCTACGAGCAGTACTTC | CSARDRRVSYEQYF
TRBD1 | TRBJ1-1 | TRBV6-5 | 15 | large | TGTGCCAGCAGTTACGCAGGGACAGGGAGCACTGAAGCTTTCTTT | CASSYAGTGSTEAFF
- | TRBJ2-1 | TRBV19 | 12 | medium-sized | TGTGCCAGTAGTATCCCTCTCAATGAGCAGTTCTTC | CASSIPLNEQFF
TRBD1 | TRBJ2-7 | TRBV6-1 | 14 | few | TGTGCCAGCAGTGGGACAGGGGAGTCCTACGAGCAGTACTTC | CASSGTGESYEQYF
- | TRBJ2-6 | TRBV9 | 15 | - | TGTGCCAGCAGCGCCGGGACACTCGGGGCCAACGTCCTGACTTTC | CASSAGTLGANVLTF
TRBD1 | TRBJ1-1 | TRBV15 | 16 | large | TGTGCCACCAGCAAAGGAGGGGGACAGAAGAACACTGAAGCTTTCTTT | CATSKGGGQKNTEAFF
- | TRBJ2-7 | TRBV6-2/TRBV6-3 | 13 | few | TGTGCCAGCAGTCCCCCGGGCCTCTACGAGCAGTACTTC | CASSPPGLYEQYF
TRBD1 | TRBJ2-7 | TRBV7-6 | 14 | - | TGTGCCAGCAGCCCCGGACAGGGGGCGGACGAGCAGTACTTC | CASSPGQGADEQYF
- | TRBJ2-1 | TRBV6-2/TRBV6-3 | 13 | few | TGTGCCAGCAGTCTACGGGAGCACAATGAGCAGTTCTTC | CASSLREHNEQFF